The clone carrying this TCR beta chain was counted many times. The antigen is not known. This specimen belongs to a study of T cell clonality in common variable immunodeficiency. Study findings and constraints: Compared with healthy controls, CVID subjects showed increased TCRbeta clonality, mostly in about a third.

The method was immunoSEQ multiplex PCR; TCRdb's version includes in-frame clones alone and lacks a portion of them. The record shows 45,000 to 55,000 clones for this sample, with no singletons present. This TCR derives from a person aged 18 to 75 in good health. The sample consisted of peripheral blood mononuclear cells.

The CDR3 DNA, read in part, is TGTGCCTGGACCAGGGAGATGAACACTGAA. This sequence encodes CAWTREMNTE. The whole CDR3 protein reads CAWTREMNTEAFF. The gene calls are TRBV30 and TRBJ1-1, with a possible D match to TRBD1 (5 bases). Sequencing ends 3 residues short of the CDR3 end; the germline J gene provides the rest. The CDR3 has 13 residues. The V and J ends lost 4 bases and 0 bases respectively, with 9 bases between them. CDR1 and CDR2 from the germline V gene are GTSNPN and SVGIG (reference sequence).